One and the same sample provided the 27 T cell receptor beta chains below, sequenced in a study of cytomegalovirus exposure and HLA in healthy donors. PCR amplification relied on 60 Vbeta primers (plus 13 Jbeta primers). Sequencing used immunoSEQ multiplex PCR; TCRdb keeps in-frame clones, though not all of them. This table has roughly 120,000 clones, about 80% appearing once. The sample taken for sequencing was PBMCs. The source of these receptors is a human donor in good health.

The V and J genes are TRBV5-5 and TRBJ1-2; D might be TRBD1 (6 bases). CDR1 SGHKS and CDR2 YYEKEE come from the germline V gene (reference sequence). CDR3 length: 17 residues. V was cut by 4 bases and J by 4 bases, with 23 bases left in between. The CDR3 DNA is TGTGCCAGCAGCCAAACAAATAAGGACAGTATTTCCTATGGCTACACCTTC. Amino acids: CASSQTNKDSISYGYTF.

This CDR3 reads CASSTHGGYEQYF. Here the CDR3 DNA reads TGTGCCAGTAGTACACACGGGGGCTACGAGCAGTACTTC. J is TRBJ2-7 and V is TRBV19, with TRBD2 as a possible D gene (6 bases). Germline values: CDR1 LNHDA, CDR2 SQIVND (reference sequence). V shed 4 bases and J shed 3 bases, with 10 bases lying between them. The CDR3 sequence is 13 residues long.

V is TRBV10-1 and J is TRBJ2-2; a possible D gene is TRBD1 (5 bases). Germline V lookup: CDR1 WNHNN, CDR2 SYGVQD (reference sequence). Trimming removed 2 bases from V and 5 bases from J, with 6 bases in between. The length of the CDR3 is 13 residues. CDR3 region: CASSEGATGELFF. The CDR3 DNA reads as TGCGCCAGCAGTGAGGGGGCAACCGGGGAGCTGTTTTTT.

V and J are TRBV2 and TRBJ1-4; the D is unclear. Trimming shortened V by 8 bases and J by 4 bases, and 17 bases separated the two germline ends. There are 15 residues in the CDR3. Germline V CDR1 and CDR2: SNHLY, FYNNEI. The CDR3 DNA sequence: TGTGCCAGCGATACCTTGGGGAGTGTTAATGAAAAACTGTTTTTT. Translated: CASDTLGSVNEKLFF.

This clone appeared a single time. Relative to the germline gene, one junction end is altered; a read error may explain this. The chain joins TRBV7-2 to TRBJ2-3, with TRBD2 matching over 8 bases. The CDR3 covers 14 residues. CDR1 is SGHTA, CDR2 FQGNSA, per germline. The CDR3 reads CASSLATGGLTQYF. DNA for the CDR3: TGTGCCAGCAGCCTAGCCACGGGGGGGCTAACGCAGTATTTT. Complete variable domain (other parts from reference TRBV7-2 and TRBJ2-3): GAGVSQSPSNKVTEKGKDVELRCDPISGHTALYWYRQSLGQGLEFLIYFQGNSAPDKSGLPSDRFSAERTGGSVSTLTIQRTQQEDSAVYLCASSLATGGLTQYFGPGTRLTVL.

CDR3 loop: CASLRGQGDIQYF. In DNA form, the CDR3 reads TGCGCCAGCCTCAGGGGACAGGGAGACATTCAGTACTTC. The genes are TRBV10-2 and TRBJ2-4; 9 positions agree with TRBD1. CDR3 size: 13 residues. The germline gives CDR1 WSHSY, CDR2 SAAADI. After removal of 8 bases from V and 8 bases from J, the junction contained 7 bases not matched to a gene.

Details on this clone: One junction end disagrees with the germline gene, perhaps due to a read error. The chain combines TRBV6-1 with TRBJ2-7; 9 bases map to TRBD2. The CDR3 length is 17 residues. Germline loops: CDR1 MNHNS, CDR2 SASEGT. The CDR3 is CAISESVSGGTYYEQYF. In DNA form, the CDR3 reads TGTGCCATCAGTGAGTCTGTAAGCGGGGGGACCTACTACGAGCAGTACTTC.

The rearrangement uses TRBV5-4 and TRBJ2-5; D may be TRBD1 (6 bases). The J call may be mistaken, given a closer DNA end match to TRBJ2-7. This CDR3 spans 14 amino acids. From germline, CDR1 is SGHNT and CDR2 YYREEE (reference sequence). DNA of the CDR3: TGTGCCAGCAGCTTACAGGGTCCTACCTACGAGCAGTACTTC. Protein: CASSLQGPTYEQYF.

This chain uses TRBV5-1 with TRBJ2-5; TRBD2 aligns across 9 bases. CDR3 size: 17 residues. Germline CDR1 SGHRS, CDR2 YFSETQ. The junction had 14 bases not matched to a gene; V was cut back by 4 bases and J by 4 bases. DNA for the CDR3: TGCGCCAGCAGCCTGGGTGCGGGCGGGGGGGCAGGAGAGACCCAGTACTTC. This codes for CASSLGAGGGAGETQYF.

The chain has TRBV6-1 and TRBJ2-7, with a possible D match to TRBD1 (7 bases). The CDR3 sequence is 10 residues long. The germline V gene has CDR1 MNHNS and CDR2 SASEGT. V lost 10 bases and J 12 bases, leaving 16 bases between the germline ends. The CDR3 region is CATTTGRWYF. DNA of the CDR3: TGTGCCACCACGACAGGGAGGTGGTACTTC.

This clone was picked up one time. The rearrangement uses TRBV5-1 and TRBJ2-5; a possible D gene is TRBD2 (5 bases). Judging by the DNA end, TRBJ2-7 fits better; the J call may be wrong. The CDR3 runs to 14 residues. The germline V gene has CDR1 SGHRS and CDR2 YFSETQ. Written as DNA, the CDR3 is TGCGCCAGCAGGGGGTCCGGGGTCTCCTACGAGCAGTACTTC. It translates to CASRGSGVSYEQYF.

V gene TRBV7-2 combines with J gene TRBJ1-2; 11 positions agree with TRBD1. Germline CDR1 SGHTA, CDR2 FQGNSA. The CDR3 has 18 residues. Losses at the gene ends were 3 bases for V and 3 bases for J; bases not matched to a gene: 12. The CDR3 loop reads CASSFYSRGTGGDYGYTF. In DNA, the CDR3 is TGTGCCAGCAGCTTCTACAGTCGGGGGACAGGGGGAGACTATGGCTACACCTTC.

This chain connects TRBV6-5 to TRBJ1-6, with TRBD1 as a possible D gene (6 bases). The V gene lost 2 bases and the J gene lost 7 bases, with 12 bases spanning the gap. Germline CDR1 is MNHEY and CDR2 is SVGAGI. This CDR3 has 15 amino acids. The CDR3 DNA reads TGTGCCAGCAGTTACGGAAATACAGGGAATTCACCCCTCCACTTT. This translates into CASSYGNTGNSPLHF.

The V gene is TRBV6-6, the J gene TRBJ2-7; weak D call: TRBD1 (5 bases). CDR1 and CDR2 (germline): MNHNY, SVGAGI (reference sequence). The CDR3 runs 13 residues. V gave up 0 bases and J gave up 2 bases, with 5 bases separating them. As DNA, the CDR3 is TGTGCCAGCAGTTACTCGACAGCCTACGAGCAGTACTTC. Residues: CASSYSTAYEQYF.

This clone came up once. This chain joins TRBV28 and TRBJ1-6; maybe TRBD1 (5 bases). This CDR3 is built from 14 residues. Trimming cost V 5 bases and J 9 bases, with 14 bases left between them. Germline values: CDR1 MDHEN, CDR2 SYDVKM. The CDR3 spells CASSLNRLSSPLHF. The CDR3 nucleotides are TGTGCCAGCAGTCTGAACAGGTTAAGTTCACCCCTCCACTTT. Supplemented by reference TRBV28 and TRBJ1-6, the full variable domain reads DVKVTQSSRYLVKRTGEKVFLECVQDMDHENMFWYRQDPGLGLRLIYFSYDVKMKEKGDIPEGYSVSREKKERFSLILESASTNQTSMYLCASSLNRLSSPLHFGNGTRLTVT.

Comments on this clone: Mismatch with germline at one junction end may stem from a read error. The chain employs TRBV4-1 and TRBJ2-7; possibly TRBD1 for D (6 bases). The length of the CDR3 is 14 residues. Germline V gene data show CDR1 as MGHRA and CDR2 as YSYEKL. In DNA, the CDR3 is TGCGCCAGCAGCCAAGCACTTCAAGGGGACACCCTTGACTTC. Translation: CASSQALQGDTLDF.

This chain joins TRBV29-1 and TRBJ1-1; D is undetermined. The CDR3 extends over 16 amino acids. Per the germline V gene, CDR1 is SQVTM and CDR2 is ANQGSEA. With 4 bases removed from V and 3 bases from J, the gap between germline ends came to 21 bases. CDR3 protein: CSVVNQWGEGDTEAFF. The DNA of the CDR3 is TGCAGCGTTGTTAACCAATGGGGAGAGGGAGACACTGAAGCTTTCTTT.

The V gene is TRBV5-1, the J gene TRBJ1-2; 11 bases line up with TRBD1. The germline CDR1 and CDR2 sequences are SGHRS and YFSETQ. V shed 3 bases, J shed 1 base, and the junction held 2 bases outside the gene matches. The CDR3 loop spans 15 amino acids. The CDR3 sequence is CASSWGTGGNYGYTF. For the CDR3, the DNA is TGCGCCAGCAGCTGGGGGACAGGGGGTAACTATGGCTACACCTTC. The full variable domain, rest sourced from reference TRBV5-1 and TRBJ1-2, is KAGVTQTPRYLIKTRGQQVTLSCSPISGHRSVSWYQQTPGQGLQFLFEYFSETQRNKGNFPGRFSGRQFSNSRSEMNVSTLELGDSALYLCASSWGTGGNYGYTFGSGTRLTVV.

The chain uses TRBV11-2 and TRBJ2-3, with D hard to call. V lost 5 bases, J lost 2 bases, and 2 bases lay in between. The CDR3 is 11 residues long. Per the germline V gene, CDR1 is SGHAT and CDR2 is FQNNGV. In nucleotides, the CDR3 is TGTGCCAGCAGCCACACAGATACGCAGTATTTT. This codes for CASSHTDTQYF.

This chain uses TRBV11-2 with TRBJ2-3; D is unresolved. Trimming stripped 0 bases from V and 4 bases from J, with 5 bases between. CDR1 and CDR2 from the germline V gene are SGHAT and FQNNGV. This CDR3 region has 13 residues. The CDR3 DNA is TGTGCCAGCAGCTTAGATGGCTCAGATACGCAGTATTTT. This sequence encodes CASSLDGSDTQYF. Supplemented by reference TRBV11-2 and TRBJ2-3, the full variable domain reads EAGVAQSPRYKIIEKRQSVAFWCNPISGHATLYWYQQILGQGPKLLIQFQNNGVVDDSQLPKDRFSAERLKGVDSTLKIQPAKLEDSAVYLCASSLDGSDTQYFGPGTRLTVL.

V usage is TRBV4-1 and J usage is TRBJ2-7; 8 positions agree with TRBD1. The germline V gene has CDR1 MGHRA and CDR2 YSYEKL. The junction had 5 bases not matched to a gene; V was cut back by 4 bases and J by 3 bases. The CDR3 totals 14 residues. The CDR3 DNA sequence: TGCGCCAGCAGCCCGGGACAGGCCAACTACGAGCAGTACTTC. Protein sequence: CASSPGQANYEQYF.

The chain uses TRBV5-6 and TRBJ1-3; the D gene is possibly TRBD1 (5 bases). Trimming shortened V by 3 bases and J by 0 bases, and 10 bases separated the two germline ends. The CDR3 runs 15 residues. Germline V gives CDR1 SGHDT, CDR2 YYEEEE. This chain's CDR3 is CASSYDRTSGNTIYF. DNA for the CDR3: TGTGCCAGCAGCTATGACAGAACCTCTGGAAACACCATATATTTT.

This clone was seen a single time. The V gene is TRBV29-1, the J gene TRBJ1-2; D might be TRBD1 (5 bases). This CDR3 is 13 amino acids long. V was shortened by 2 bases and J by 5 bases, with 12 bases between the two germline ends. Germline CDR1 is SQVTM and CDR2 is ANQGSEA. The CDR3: CSVEQGQSYGYTF. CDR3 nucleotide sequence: TGCAGCGTTGAACAGGGTCAATCTTATGGCTACACCTTC.

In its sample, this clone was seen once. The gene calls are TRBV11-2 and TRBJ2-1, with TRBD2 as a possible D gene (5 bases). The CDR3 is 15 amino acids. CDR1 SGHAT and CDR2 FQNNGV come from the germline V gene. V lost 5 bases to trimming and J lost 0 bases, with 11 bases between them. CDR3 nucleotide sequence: TGTGCCAGCAGCAGGGTACGGGGCTCCTACAATGAGCAGTTCTTC. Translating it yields CASSRVRGSYNEQFF.

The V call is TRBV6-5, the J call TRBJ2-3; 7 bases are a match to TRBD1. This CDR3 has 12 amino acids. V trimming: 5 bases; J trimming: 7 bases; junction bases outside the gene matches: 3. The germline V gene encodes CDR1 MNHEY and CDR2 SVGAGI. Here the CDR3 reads CASSRDRNTQYF. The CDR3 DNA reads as TGTGCCAGCAGTCGGGACAGAAATACGCAGTATTTT.

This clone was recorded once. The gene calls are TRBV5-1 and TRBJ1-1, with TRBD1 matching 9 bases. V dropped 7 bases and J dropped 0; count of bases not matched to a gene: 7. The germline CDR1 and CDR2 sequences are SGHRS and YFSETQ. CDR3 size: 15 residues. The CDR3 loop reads CASDLGQGMNTEAFF. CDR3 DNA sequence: TGCGCCAGCGACCTCGGACAGGGGATGAACACTGAAGCTTTCTTT.

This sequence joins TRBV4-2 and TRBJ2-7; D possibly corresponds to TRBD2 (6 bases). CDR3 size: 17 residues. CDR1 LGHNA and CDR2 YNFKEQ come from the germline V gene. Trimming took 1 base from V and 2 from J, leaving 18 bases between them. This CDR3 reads CASSQVAPPGDPYEQYF. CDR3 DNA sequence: TGTGCCAGCAGCCAAGTCGCTCCCCCGGGGGACCCCTACGAGCAGTACTTC.